This TCR beta chain was retrieved from a study of prognosis after radiotherapy for stage I lung cancer. Ten or more counts support this clonotype. No antigen is known for it. The study amplified the TCR beta CDR3 region from genomic DNA. This amplification was carried out by two rounds of multiplex PCR. Specific primers for each TRBV and TRBJ gene were what first-round PCR used. The second PCR round used universal primers. TCRdb independently ran MiXCR on the multiplex PCR reads; one entry per CDR3 protein. The data contain 15,000 or so distinct CDR3 sequences, 29% of them singletons. The CDR3 is 13 residues long. V was trimmed by 5 bases and J by 6 bases, leaving 14 bases between them. Notes on the study in general: Lower Shannon entropy after stereotactic body radiation therapy was observed in patients who went on to develop distant metastases. Unique TCR clone counts dropped after stereotactic body radiation therapy, from a median of around 10,000 to 6,900. Divergent TRBV and TRBJ gene usage has reportedly been observed between patients with and without metastases.

The sequence was collected from a donor older than 45 with non-small cell lung cancer. The sequences come from PBMCs, collected before or after stereotactic body radiation therapy (not recorded which). This chain connects TRBV12-3 or TRBV12-4 to TRBJ2-7; weak D call: TRBD1 (6 bases). This CDR3 is CASSLNRDSEQYF. For the CDR3, the DNA is TGTGCCAGCAGTCTAAACAGGGATAGCGAGCAGTACTTC.